This is a list of T cell receptor beta chains from one sample in a study of T cell responses to AZD1222 COVID-19 vaccine. The data were produced by immunoSEQ multiplex PCR, yet TCRdb's version contains in-frame clones alone and is incomplete. The sample lists 86,000 or so clones; roughly 90% were seen once. The sequencing used peripheral blood, collected on day 0 of AZD1222 vaccination. Every receptor here comes from an adult in good health. CDR3s include the opening cysteine and the closing phenylalanine or tryptophan. D genes are given only for firm matches. Some rows mark clone size as missing; the rest say once, few, many or name a class of expanded clone.

cdr3_nt cdr3_aa j_call d_call clone_size v_call
TGTGCCACCGCGACAGGACCCTATGGCTACACCTTC CATATGPYGYTF TRBJ1-2 NA NA TRBV10-3
TGTGCCAGCAGCGCCAGCTCCTACGAGCAGTACTTC CASSASSYEQYF TRBJ2-7 NA NA TRBV5-8
TGTGCCAGCAGTTTAGTAGATCCCTACGAGCAGTACTTC CASSLVDPYEQYF TRBJ2-7 NA NA TRBV28
TGCGCCAGCAGCTTGGAAAGGTTGGAAGCAGATACGCAGTATTTT CASSLERLEADTQYF TRBJ2-3 NA NA TRBV5-1
TGTGCCAGCAGTTTACCGCCGGGCTATGAGCAGTTCTTC CASSLPPGYEQFF TRBJ2-1 NA NA TRBV12-3/TRBV12-4
TGTGCCAGCAGCTTAGTAGCCAGGACTAGCGGGCGGGGCACCGGGGAGCTGTTTTTT CASSLVARTSGRGTGELFF TRBJ2-2 TRBD2 once TRBV7-6
TGCGCCAGCAGCTTGGTAGCCGGAACCGGGGAGCTGTTTTTT CASSLVAGTGELFF TRBJ2-2 NA NA TRBV5-1
TGTGCCAGCAGTGTGGGAGGGCGGATGAGCGATGGCTACACCTTC CASSVGGRMSDGYTF TRBJ1-2 NA NA TRBV27
TGTGCCAGTAATACCCGGGACAGGGGGGTGAGGAGCTATGGCTACACCTTC CASNTRDRGVRSYGYTF TRBJ1-2 TRBD1 NA TRBV19
TGTGCCAGCAGTTACGTGGGAAACGGGGAAAAACTGTTTTTT CASSYVGNGEKLFF TRBJ1-4 NA NA TRBV6-5
TGTGCCAGTAGTATCGGACCGGGTAATTCACCCCTCCACTTT CASSIGPGNSPLHF TRBJ1-6 NA NA TRBV19
TGTGCCAGCAGGTCCACTAGCGGGAGTCTACAGTTCTTC CASRSTSGSLQFF TRBJ2-1 TRBD2 NA TRBV2
TGTGCCAGCAGTTATCGAGGCTACCACTCTGGAAACACCATATATTTT CASSYRGYHSGNTIYF TRBJ1-3 NA NA TRBV6-5
TGTGCCAGCAGACCCCTAGCGGGAGAATCCTACGAGCAGTACTTC CASRPLAGESYEQYF TRBJ2-7 TRBD2 NA TRBV28
TGTGCCAGCAGCCGCACGGACAGGGGGCGAGAGGATACGCAGTATTTT CASSRTDRGREDTQYF TRBJ2-3 TRBD1 NA TRBV16
TGTGCCAGCAGCTTAGGCGGGAGTTACTACGAGCAGTACTTC CASSLGGSYYEQYF TRBJ2-7 TRBD2 once TRBV11-3
TGTGCCAGCAGCGCCGACAGTCATGGGCCCCAGCATTTT CASSADSHGPQHF TRBJ1-5 NA NA TRBV13
TGTGCCAGCAGCTTAGGCACTAGCTACTACGAGCAGTACTTC CASSLGTSYYEQYF TRBJ2-7 NA NA TRBV7-8
TGTGCCAGCAGCCGGGCTGTTAACTATGGCTACACCTTC CASSRAVNYGYTF TRBJ1-2 NA NA TRBV7-2
TGTGCCAGCAGACCACAGGGTAGGGACACTGAAGCTTTCTTT CASRPQGRDTEAFF TRBJ1-1 NA NA TRBV27
TGTGCCAGTAGTATCCAGGGGGGCTATGGCTACACCTTC CASSIQGGYGYTF TRBJ1-2 TRBD1 NA TRBV19
TGTGCCAGTTCCCCGGCGAAGAGGACAGGGGGCTTTAGCAATCAGCCCCAGCATTTT CASSPAKRTGGFSNQPQHF TRBJ1-5 TRBD1 NA TRBV28
TGTGCCAGCAGCTTGGCCGGATCGTATGAGCAGTTCTTC CASSLAGSYEQFF TRBJ2-1 NA NA TRBV5-4
TGTGCCAGCAGTACAGGGGGGAAGGGCTACACCTTC CASSTGGKGYTF TRBJ1-2 TRBD1 NA TRBV27
TGTGCCAGCAGCTTAATAGGGAATTCCCCACGCGAGCAGTACTTC CASSLIGNSPREQYF TRBJ2-7 NA NA TRBV11-2
TGTGCCAGCAGCTTAGGTATAGGGACGACCTACGAGCAGTACTTC CASSLGIGTTYEQYF TRBJ2-7 NA NA TRBV7-8
TGTGCCAGTAGTCCGTGGACGAATAGCAATCAGCCCCAGCATTTT CASSPWTNSNQPQHF TRBJ1-5 NA once TRBV19
TGCGCCAGCAGCACAGAAGGAGCCACCTATGGGCAGTTCTTC CASSTEGATYGQFF TRBJ2-1 NA few TRBV5-1
TGTGCCAGCAGCCTAACACAGGGCTACGAGCAGTACTTC CASSLTQGYEQYF TRBJ2-7 NA NA TRBV6-5
TGTGCCAGCATCTCGACCGGGACTAGCGGGGGTAATGAGCAGTTCTTC CASISTGTSGGNEQFF TRBJ2-1 TRBD2 NA TRBV2
TGTGCCTGGAGTGTAGTATCCGGCACCAGCCCTATCAATTCACCCCTCCACTTT CAWSVVSGTSPINSPLHF TRBJ1-6 NA NA TRBV30
TGTGCCAGCAGTGCTTTTACAGGGGGCCCCTACGAGCAGTACTTC CASSAFTGGPYEQYF TRBJ2-7 TRBD1 NA TRBV25-1